This T cell receptor beta chain is drawn from a study of CD8 T cells in ankylosing spondylitis. TCRdb itself ran the 5' RACE reads through MiXCR, one entry per CDR3 protein. The table shows fewer than 350,000 distinct CDR3 sequences, with around 10% occurring only once. Findings and caveats of the study: A TCR beta motif made of fewer than ten highly homologous variants seemed typical of ankylosing spondylitis blood. Reports of some motif variants in reactive arthritis synovial fluid and blood predate this one.

The germline V gene encodes CDR1 SGHVS and CDR2 FQNEAQ. CDR3 length: 16 amino acids. Germline trimming cut 1 base from V and 14 bases from J; bases unmatched to any gene: 14. This clonotype was found many times. No antigen is known for it. The sequencing input was blood, either unsorted or a sorted T cell fraction (not recorded which). The V gene is TRBV7-8, the J gene TRBJ1-6; TRBD1 matches 7 bases. This sequence was found in a female donor with ankylosing spondylitis or in good health (not recorded which). The CDR3 here is CASSLVGTAGSRALHF. CDR3 in DNA: TGTGCCAGCAGCTTAGTCGGGACAGCGGGATCGCGTGCCCTCCACTTT.